This T cell receptor beta chain was documented in a study of T cell repertoires in cytomegalovirus infection. For this clonotype: What it recognizes is unknown.

TCRdb independently ran MiXCR on the reads; one entry per CDR3 protein. The data show about 270,000 distinct CDR3 sequences, roughly 21% seen once. The sequence came from a human donor in good health (CMV status not recorded). Some clones in this sample may be carry-over from other donors' samples. Specimen: cultured PBMCs, collected from culture after CMV antigen stimulation.

This CDR3 is CASSQEELRDTDTQYF. CDR3 bases: TGCGCCAGCAGCCAAGAGGAGCTGAGGGACACAGATACGCAGTATTTT. The chain has TRBV4-1 and TRBJ2-3, with TRBD2 as a possible D gene (5 bases). CDR1 is MGHRA and CDR2 is YSYEKL in the germline V gene. Trimming stripped 0 bases from V and 2 bases from J, with 12 bases between. The CDR3 spans 16 residues.